This T cell receptor (beta chain) was recorded in a study of shared clonotypes between healthy human individuals. In the case of this clone: Its antigen is unknown.

Authors' processing steps: In the immunoSEQ data, sequences were junction-only and lacked quality scores, so filtering differed. The protocol was immunoSEQ multiplex PCR, while the TCRdb copy is restricted to in-frame clones and leaves out a portion. Clone size and the V and J calls come from that table; the DNA yielded D and trimming. The sample lists under 2,500,000 clones; 90% to 96% were seen once. V lost 2 bases and J 7 bases, leaving 12 bases between the germline ends. Per the germline V gene, CDR1 is SGHNT and CDR2 is YENEEA. The CDR3 totals 14 residues. Study results and limitations: It was the non-shared clonotypes that had lower generation probabilities than clonotypes shared by all four donors.

The J gene is TRBJ2-1, the V gene TRBV11-3; D ambiguous. The TCR originated in a man younger than 35 in good health. The material sequenced was naive CD4+ T cells sorted from blood. The subset: CD45RA+ positively selected. In nucleotides, the CDR3 is TGTGCCAGCAGCTTATCGTCGGCCATAAATGAGCAGTTCTTC. Its protein is CASSLSSAINEQFF.